One sample yielded the 8 T cell receptor beta chains listed below, sequenced in a study of blood T cell repertoires in COVID-19. The data were produced by immunoSEQ multiplex PCR, yet TCRdb's version contains in-frame clones alone and is incomplete. The sample includes 430,000 or so clones, more than 75% of them seen just once. The sequencing input was PBMCs or T cells enriched from blood (not recorded which). Receptor source: a woman in her thirties or forties who had recovered from COVID-19.

The rearrangement joins TRBV11-2 to TRBJ2-1; a weak D match, TRBD1 (6 bases). Germline values: CDR1 SGHAT, CDR2 FQNNGV. V lost 4 bases and J 1 base, leaving 14 bases between the germline ends. This CDR3 spans 16 amino acids. CDR3 nucleotides: TGTGCCAGCAGCTCCGGACAGCTCCTATCCTACAATGAGCAGTTCTTC. Its translation: CASSSGQLLSYNEQFF. The full variable domain, rest sourced from reference TRBV11-2 and TRBJ2-1, is EAGVAQSPRYKIIEKRQSVAFWCNPISGHATLYWYQQILGQGPKLLIQFQNNGVVDDSQLPKDRFSAERLKGVDSTLKIQPAKLEDSAVYLCASSSGQLLSYNEQFFGPGTRLTVL.

V gene TRBV9 combines with J gene TRBJ1-2; D gene unclear. Germline V gives CDR1 SGDLS, CDR2 YYNGEE. The V end was cut by 0 bases, the J end by 8 bases, with 8 bases between. The CDR3 extends over 12 amino acids. The CDR3 nucleotides are TGTGCCAGCAGCGTAGGAGTTCGAGGCTACACCTTC. Its protein is CASSVGVRGYTF.

V and J are TRBV25-1 and TRBJ1-4; TRBD1 matches 9 bases. With V trimmed by 6 bases and J by 7 bases, 9 bases remained unmatched. The CDR3 totals 15 residues. Germline CDR1 is MGHDK and CDR2 is SYGVNS. DNA of the CDR3: TGTGCCAGCAGCCCCCACCCGGACAGGGGTGAAAAACTGTTTTTT. This gives the protein CASSPHPDRGEKLFF.

The genes are TRBV7-2 and TRBJ2-7; D unclear. This CDR3 is 14 amino acids long. Germline V CDR1 and CDR2: SGHTA, FQGNSA. V was clipped by 5 bases and J by 0 bases, with 11 bases between them. CDR3 loop: CASSTRRDSYEQYF. CDR3 bases: TGTGCCAGCAGCACGAGGCGTGACTCCTACGAGCAGTACTTC. Full variable domain (rest looked up from reference TRBV7-2 and TRBJ2-7): GAGVSQSPSNKVTEKGKDVELRCDPISGHTALYWYRQSLGQGLEFLIYFQGNSAPDKSGLPSDRFSAERTGGSVSTLTIQRTQQEDSAVYLCASSTRRDSYEQYFGPGTRLTVT.

The CDR3, as DNA: TGTGCCACCAGTGACCCCGGGACAAAAAACACCGGGGAGCTGTTTTTT. Amino acid sequence: CATSDPGTKNTGELFF. This sequence joins TRBV24-1 and TRBJ2-2, with a tentative D call TRBD1 (6 bases). The CDR3 loop spans 16 amino acids. V lost 4 bases, J lost 2 bases, and 13 bases lay in between. CDR1 KGHDR and CDR2 SFDVKD come from the germline V gene.

CDR3 DNA: TGTGCCAGCAGTGCTGGACAGGGACCTAATGAAAAACTGTTTTTT. Translating it yields CASSAGQGPNEKLFF. The gene calls are TRBV2 and TRBJ1-4; 8 nucleotides match TRBD1. The CDR3 has 15 residues. Trimming removed 4 bases from V and 3 bases from J; junction bases left unmatched: 4. Germline CDR1 and CDR2: SNHLY and FYNNEI.

The V gene is TRBV24-1, the J gene TRBJ2-1; the D gene is possibly TRBD2 (7 bases). Trimming pared 5 bases from V and 6 bases from J, leaving 13 bases between. The CDR3 spans 14 residues. Germline assignment: CDR1 KGHDR and CDR2 SFDVKD. CDR3 in amino acids: CATSVRGTTNEQFF. In nucleotides, the CDR3 is TGTGCCACCAGTGTAAGGGGGACTACCAATGAGCAGTTCTTC.

Here the CDR3 reads CASRGQRMNTEAFF. In DNA form, the CDR3 reads TGTGCCAGTAGGGGACAGAGAATGAACACTGAAGCTTTCTTT. V usage is TRBV19 and J usage is TRBJ1-1, with 7 bases lining up with TRBD1. Germline CDR1 and CDR2: LNHDA and SQIVND (reference sequence). The CDR3 has 14 amino acids. V was pared by 6 bases and J by 0 bases, with 4 bases of the junction left unmatched.